These 5 T cell receptor beta chains originate from one sample sequenced in a study of T cells expressing NK-cell markers. For each CDR3 protein, TCRdb gives one entry from its re-call of the 5' RACE reads, without DNA. Its table records 150,000 to 180,000 distinct CDR3 sequences. Sequenced: blood T cells: a sorted CD56 or NKG2C T cell subset, CD4+ or CD8+ T cells, or bulk PBMC T cells (not recorded which). Every receptor here comes from a woman aged 50 to 65 in good health.

This sequence joins TRBV9 and TRBJ2-7; TCRdb's D call of TRBD2 is untestable without DNA. The CDR3 is made up of 16 amino acids. Per the germline V gene, CDR1 is SGDLS and CDR2 is YYNGEE. The chain's CDR3 is CASSVGEGEGIYEQYF.

The chain carries TRBV11-3 and TRBJ2-2; the TCRdb D gene call, TRBD1, has no DNA to confirm it. Germline V gives CDR1 SGHNT, CDR2 YENEEA. This CDR3 is built from 15 residues. CDR3 sequence: CASSSGTKVTGELFF.

The chain employs TRBV4-1 and TRBJ2-1; with no DNA, the TCRdb D assignment of TRBD2 cannot be verified. CDR1 MGHRA and CDR2 YSYEKL come from the germline V gene. The CDR3 is made up of 16 amino acids. The CDR3 sequence: CASSLGWREDSNEQFF.

J is TRBJ2-5 and V is TRBV20-1; the D call from TCRdb, TRBD2, cannot be confirmed without DNA. Looked up from germline, CDR1 is DFQATT and CDR2 is SNEGSKA (reference sequence). This CDR3 region has 13 residues. This CDR3 is CSALDGRDETQYF.

The chain recombines TRBV5-1 with TRBJ2-7. The length of the CDR3 is 13 residues. Germline V CDR1 and CDR2: SGHRS, YFSETQ. The CDR3 sequence: CASSLEQSYEQYF.